A single count supports the clone carrying this T cell receptor beta chain. Its antigen is still unknown. The protocol was immunoSEQ multiplex PCR, while the TCRdb copy is restricted to in-frame clones and leaves out a portion. This sample yields tens of thousands of clones, of which approximately 78% are seen a single time; around 4.3% belongs to the top ten. The data are from a study of T cells in localized non-small cell lung cancer. Study findings and constraints: Maximal T cell clonality occurred in uninvolved adjacent lung, with tumor ranking below it.

The source of this sequence is a woman aged 35 to 70 with stage I lung adenocarcinoma. Here the sequenced sample was peripheral blood, taken before any cancer treatment.

The CDR3 sequence: CATQSGELFF. DNA for the CDR3: TGTGCCACCCAGTCCGGGGAGCTGTTTTTT. The V call is TRBV6-5, the J call TRBJ2-2, with unresolved D. The CDR3 has 10 amino acids. The germline V and J ends were trimmed by 10 bases and 6 bases, with 6 bases remaining between them. CDR1 and CDR2 (germline): MNHEY, SVGAGI.